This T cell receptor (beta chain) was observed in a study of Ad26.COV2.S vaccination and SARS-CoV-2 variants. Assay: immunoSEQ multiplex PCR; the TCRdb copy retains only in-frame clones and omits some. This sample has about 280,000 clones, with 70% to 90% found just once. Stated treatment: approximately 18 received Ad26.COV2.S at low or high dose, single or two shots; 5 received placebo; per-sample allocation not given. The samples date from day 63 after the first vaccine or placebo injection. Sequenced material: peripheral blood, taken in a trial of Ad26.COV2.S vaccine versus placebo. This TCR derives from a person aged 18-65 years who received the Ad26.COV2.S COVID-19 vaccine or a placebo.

The CDR3 DNA sequence: TGTGCCAGCAGCCTCAGAACAGGCGTCCAAGAGACCCAGTACTTC. This encodes CASSLRTGVQETQYF. The V gene is TRBV3-1 (or the pseudogene TRBV3-2), the J gene TRBJ2-5, with D perhaps matching TRBD1 (5 bases). CDR1 is LGHDT and CDR2 is YNNKEL in the germline V gene (reference sequence). The CDR3 extends over 15 amino acids. The V end was cut by 4 bases, the J end by 1 base, with 13 bases between.